Here is one T cell receptor beta chain with its context. The authors' processing: Estimation of nucleated cell counts was performed using reference gene primer amplification. Libraries were prepared by immunoSEQ multiplex PCR; TCRdb keeps only in-frame clonotypes and omits some of them. V, J and clone size were drawn from that table, and D and trimming were deduced from the DNA. The sample holds 37,000 or so clones, about 90% seen once. The entry originates in a study of blood T cell repertoires in COVID-19. At the level of the study: Sites across the United States, Italy and Spain contributed samples from acute and convalescent COVID-19. Sources were T cells, B-cell-depleted T cells, or PBMCs; the material itself was cDNA or gDNA.

The CDR3 has 16 amino acids. Trimming took 3 bases from V and 5 from J, leaving 18 bases between them. The sequencing input was peripheral blood. This sequence originates from a man in his 70s with acute or convalescent COVID-19. The chain carries TRBV5-3 and TRBJ1-5; the D gene is possibly TRBD1 (6 bases). TRBV5-3 falls under the ORF class, with uncertain function. The CDR3 DNA reads as TGTGCCAGAAGCTCCTCCACGGGGGGCCCCGATCAGCCCCAGCATTTT. Protein sequence: CARSSSTGGPDQPQHF.